A single T cell receptor (beta chain) is shown here with its context. TCRdb reanalysed the 5' RACE reads using MiXCR and keeps one entry per CDR3 protein. Found here are several thousand distinct CDR3 sequences, more than 60% of them singletons; the top ten hold around 4%. The CDR3 has 15 residues. Losses at the gene ends were 5 bases for V and 2 bases for J; bases not matched to a gene: 7. Germline assignment: CDR1 MNHNS and CDR2 SASEGT. Cells sorted as Tregs were CD4+, CD25+ and CD127-/low. This clonotype was sampled from a female donor with breast cancer. Material for sequencing was Tregs sorted from blood. The V and J genes are TRBV6-1 and TRBJ2-7, with 9 bases lining up with TRBD1. In DNA, the CDR3 is TGTGCCAGCAGTACCGGGACAGGGCGCCCCTACGAGCAGTACTTC. Translating gives CASSTGTGRPYEQYF.